This passage covers 16 T cell receptor beta chains from one sample sequenced in a study of chemoradiotherapy in HPV16-positive cancers. The data were produced by immunoSEQ multiplex PCR, yet TCRdb's version contains in-frame clones alone and is incomplete. The sample lists approximately 20,000 clones; about 90% were seen once. Sequencing used blood, obtained from a patient who underwent chemoradiotherapy. The source is a human donor with HPV-associated anogenital cancer.

J is TRBJ2-3 and V is TRBV7-9, with D unresolved. Germline V gene data show CDR1 as SEHNR and CDR2 as FQNEAQ (reference sequence). The CDR3 spans 15 residues. The V gene lost 2 bases and the J gene lost 0 bases, with 9 bases spanning the gap. This chain's CDR3 is CASSLLAASTDTQYF. In DNA, the CDR3 is TGTGCCAGCAGCTTATTGGCGGCCAGCACAGATACGCAGTATTTT.

The chain joins TRBV19 to TRBJ2-2; 7 positions agree with TRBD2. CDR3 length: 14 residues. The V gene's germline CDR1 is LNHDA and CDR2 SQIVND (reference sequence). With 7 bases clipped from V and 5 bases from J, the junction kept 7 bases outside the gene matches. CDR3: CASNGGSPTGELFF. The CDR3 DNA reads TGTGCCAGTAACGGCGGGAGCCCTACCGGGGAGCTGTTTTTT.

The chain couples TRBV7-2 to TRBJ1-1; D call uncertain. CDR1 is SGHTA, CDR2 FQGNSA, per germline. The CDR3 extends over 13 amino acids. V gave up 2 bases and J gave up 7 bases, with 11 bases separating them. CDR3 bases: TGTGCCAGCAGCTTAAATCCGGGCCGTGAAGCTTTCTTT. Protein: CASSLNPGREAFF.

This clone was counted a few times. This sequence joins TRBV6-6 and TRBJ1-2; D is undetermined. The CDR3 runs to 13 residues. Trimming removed 6 bases from V and 2 bases from J, with 10 bases in between. Germline CDR1 is MNHNY and CDR2 is SVGAGI (reference sequence). DNA for the CDR3: TGTGCCAGCAGCTTTAGTACCAACTATGGCTACACCTTC. It is translated as CASSFSTNYGYTF.

V and J are TRBV7-6 and TRBJ2-5; D tentatively fits TRBD1 or TRBD2 (5 bases each). CDR3 length equals 14 residues. CDR1 and CDR2 from the germline V gene are SGHVS and FNYEAQ. V lost 4 bases and J 4 bases, leaving 13 bases between the germline ends. CDR3 nucleotides: TGTGCCAGCAGCTCCGTGGGGGTCCCAGAGACCCAGTACTTC. Its protein product is CASSSVGVPETQYF.

The chain has TRBV6-5 and TRBJ1-5, with a tentative D call TRBD1 (5 bases). Trimming shortened V by 2 bases and J by 9 bases, and 8 bases separated the two germline ends. The CDR3 runs 12 residues. The germline V gene has CDR1 MNHEY and CDR2 SVGAGI. The CDR3: CASSYPGGPQHF. DNA for the CDR3: TGTGCCAGCAGTTACCCGGGGGGGCCCCAGCATTTT.

The V gene is TRBV30, the J gene TRBJ2-7, with D possibly being TRBD2 (5 bases). Germline assignment: CDR1 GTSNPN and CDR2 SVGIG (reference sequence). Trimming took off 2 bases at V and 6 bases at J, with 11 bases between the two ends. This CDR3 comprises 12 residues. The CDR3 loop is CAWSRARGEQYF. The CDR3 coding sequence is TGTGCCTGGAGTAGGGCCCGGGGCGAGCAGTACTTC.

The chain joins TRBV13 to TRBJ2-7; the match to TRBD1 covers 9 bases. Trimming removed 5 bases from V and 5 bases from J; junction bases left unmatched: 7. Germline V gene data show CDR1 as PRHDT and CDR2 as FYEKMQ (reference sequence). The CDR3 is 14 residues long. The CDR3 loop reads CASSADRGTHEQYF. The DNA for the CDR3 is TGTGCCAGCAGCGCGGACAGGGGTACCCACGAGCAGTACTTC.

CDR3 DNA sequence: TGTGCCAGCAGCGTAGAAGCTTGGGGTGTGCGGGGGAACACCGGGGAGCTGTTTTTT. Encoded protein: CASSVEAWGVRGNTGELFF. V usage is TRBV9 and J usage is TRBJ2-2; D is possibly TRBD2 (6 bases). V lost 0 bases and J 1 base, leaving 19 bases between the germline ends. Germline loops: CDR1 SGDLS, CDR2 YYNGEE. The CDR3 runs 19 residues.

The V and J genes are TRBV19 and TRBJ2-2; TRBD1 aligns across 7 bases. CDR3 length equals 15 residues. Germline V gene lookup returns CDR1 LNHDA and CDR2 SQIVND (reference sequence). V trimming: 5 bases; J trimming: 6 bases; junction bases outside the gene matches: 9. The CDR3 DNA reads as TGTGCCAGTAGTCTACCAACAGGGGTGGCCGGGGAGCTGTTTTTT. Encoded protein: CASSLPTGVAGELFF.

The chain combines TRBV9 with TRBJ1-2; 11 bases match TRBD1. Germline V gene data show CDR1 as SGDLS and CDR2 as YYNGEE. The V segment lost 4 bases and the J segment 3 bases; nucleotides outside the gene matches: 5. This CDR3 region has 15 residues. CDR3 residues: CASSTGTGGDYGYTF. The DNA of the CDR3 is TGTGCCAGCAGCACCGGGACAGGGGGGGACTATGGCTACACCTTC.

This chain joins TRBV6-1 and TRBJ2-1; 9 bases fit TRBD1. CDR3 length equals 14 residues. Trimming took 10 bases from V and 5 from J; bases not matched to a gene: 9. CDR1 is MNHNS, CDR2 SASEGT, per germline. This CDR3 reads CATATGGLDNEQFF. In nucleotides, the CDR3 is TGTGCCACGGCCACAGGGGGCCTAGACAATGAGCAGTTCTTC.

The chain has TRBV10-1 and TRBJ2-1; TRBD2 matches 7 bases. CDR3 length: 16 amino acids. Germline CDR1 WNHNN, CDR2 SYGVQD (reference sequence). Trimming removed 4 bases from V and 6 bases from J; junction bases left unmatched: 12. The CDR3 region is CASSGPRGEVANEQFF. Here the CDR3 DNA reads TGCGCCAGCAGTGGACCCCGGGGGGAGGTAGCCAATGAGCAGTTCTTC.

This chain links TRBV6-1 with TRBJ2-7; D might be TRBD1 (6 bases). V lost 3 bases and J 2 bases, leaving 17 bases between the germline ends. The CDR3 is 16 residues long. CDR1 is MNHNS and CDR2 is SASEGT in the germline V gene. The CDR3 DNA reads as TGTGCCAGCAGTGAGCGAGCAACAGGGAATACCTACGAGCAGTACTTC. Translated, it gives CASSERATGNTYEQYF.

The gene calls are TRBV9 and TRBJ2-2, with D hard to call. The CDR3 has 12 amino acids. The V gene lost 3 bases and the J gene lost 3 bases, with 3 bases spanning the gap. Germline V gives CDR1 SGDLS, CDR2 YYNGEE. The CDR3 region is CASSEHTGELFF. CDR3 in DNA: TGTGCCAGCAGCGAGCACACCGGGGAGCTGTTTTTT.

In this sample, this clone is medium-sized. This chain connects TRBV6-4 to TRBJ2-7, with 12 nucleotides matching TRBD2. J lost 4 bases, V lost 4 bases, and 5 bases had no gene match. Germline-derived CDR1 and CDR2 are MRHNA and SNTAGT. The CDR3 has 15 amino acids. The CDR3 protein is CASSVETSGSYEQYF. In nucleotides, the CDR3 is TGTGCCAGCAGTGTAGAGACTAGCGGGAGTTACGAGCAGTACTTC.